These 31 T cell receptor beta chains share one sample of origin, sequenced in a study of cytomegalovirus exposure and HLA in healthy donors (dated by TCRdb to about 2017). The receptor library was made with the immunoSEQ multiplex PCR assay. The multiplex PCR relied on a mix of 60 forward primers for TCR Vbeta segments and 13 reverse primers for TCR Jbeta segments. TCRdb retrieved this table from immuneACCESS and kept in-frame rearrangements only. Not all clones are present; in checked studies, unresolved V genes account for under half, and no reason is known for the remainder. Across this sample there are roughly 100,000 clones, with over 80% seen only once. Approximately 2.4% of the sample is taken by the ten largest. Sequencing was performed on PBMCs. The receptor set was obtained from a man aged 40-50 years in good health and CMV-seronegative.

This chain uses TRBV27 with TRBJ2-5, with TRBD2 matching 13 bases. Germline trimming cut 5 bases from V and 3 bases from J; bases unmatched to any gene: 6. The CDR3 length is 16 residues. Looked up from germline, CDR1 is MNHEY and CDR2 is SMNVEV (reference sequence). The CDR3 bases are TGTGCCAGCAGTCTAACTAGCGGGGGGGCGGAAGAGACCCAGTACTTC. The encoded protein is CASSLTSGGAEETQYF.

The V call is TRBV27, the J call TRBJ2-7; TRBD1 matches at 8 bases. Trimming removed 4 bases from V and 0 bases from J; junction bases left unmatched: 2. The CDR3 has 14 residues. Germline assignment: CDR1 MNHEY and CDR2 SMNVEV (reference sequence). CDR3 protein: CASSSGQASYEQYF. The CDR3, as DNA: TGTGCCAGCAGTTCGGGACAGGCCTCCTACGAGCAGTACTTC.

The genes are TRBV19 and TRBJ2-3; TRBD2 matches at 12 bases. From germline, CDR1 is LNHDA and CDR2 SQIVND (reference sequence). The J segment lost 1 base and the V segment lost 9 bases, leaving 2 bases of the junction unmatched. The CDR3 covers 14 residues. The CDR3 spells CASSSGGGTDTQYF. CDR3 in DNA: TGTGCCAGCTCTAGCGGGGGGGGCACAGATACGCAGTATTTT.

The chain carries TRBV6-1 and TRBJ1-4, with 7 bases matching TRBD1. This CDR3 spans 14 amino acids. Germline CDR1 is MNHNS and CDR2 is SASEGT. The V segment lost 1 base and the J segment 14 bases; nucleotides outside the gene matches: 10. The CDR3 region has the DNA TGTGCCAGCAGTGAAGGGGGAGACAGGGTTTCCCTGTTTTTT. It translates to CASSEGGDRVSLFF.

The chain uses TRBV10-3 and TRBJ1-1, with D unclear. The germline gives CDR1 ENHRY, CDR2 SYGVKD. The CDR3 covers 13 residues. Between the trimmed V and J ends, which lost 10 bases and 4 bases, there was a span of 16 bases. The CDR3 spells CASGREGGTEAFF. The CDR3 DNA reads as TGTGCCAGCGGACGGGAGGGAGGCACTGAAGCTTTCTTT.

The rearrangement links TRBV5-1 to TRBJ1-5; D is perhaps TRBD1 (6 bases). CDR1 is SGHRS and CDR2 is YFSETQ in the germline V gene. The CDR3 covers 13 residues. Trimming cost V 3 bases and J 5 bases, with 9 bases left between them. The CDR3 region has the DNA TGCGCCAGCAGCTCAGGGGCCGATCAGCCCCAGCATTTT. It is translated as CASSSGADQPQHF.

Only a few counts were recorded for this clone. The genes are TRBV19 and TRBJ1-2; 11 bases agree with TRBD1. The germline gives CDR1 LNHDA, CDR2 SQIVND (reference sequence). The CDR3 length is 19 residues. The junction had 17 bases not matched to a gene; V was cut back by 4 bases and J by 4 bases. The CDR3 protein is CASSNAYPWDRGTRYGYTF. The CDR3 DNA follows: TGTGCCAGTAGTAATGCTTATCCCTGGGACAGGGGGACTCGCTATGGCTACACCTTC. Full variable domain (outside the CDR3, taken from reference TRBV19 and TRBJ1-2): DGGITQSPKYLFRKEGQNVTLSCEQNLNHDAMYWYRQDPGQGLRLIYYSQIVNDFQKGDIAEGYSVSREKKESFPLTVTSAQKNPTAFYLCASSNAYPWDRGTRYGYTFGSGTRLTVV.

The gene calls are TRBV7-2 and TRBJ2-7, with TRBD2 as a possible D gene (7 bases). Trimming pared 1 base from V and 5 bases from J, leaving 12 bases between. The CDR3 length is 14 residues. Germline-derived CDR1 and CDR2 are SGHTA and FQGNSA. The CDR3 sequence is CASSLVGGLDEQYF. CDR3 nucleotide sequence: TGTGCCAGCAGCTTAGTGGGGGGGCTGGACGAGCAGTACTTC.

The rearrangement links TRBV5-4 to TRBJ1-1, with TRBD1 as a possible D gene (5 bases). The CDR3 runs 11 residues. Germline CDR1 is SGHNT and CDR2 is YYREEE (reference sequence). The V and J ends lost 4 bases and 8 bases respectively, with 9 bases between them. In DNA form, the CDR3 reads TGTGCCAGCAGCCTGGAGGGGGAAGCTTTCTTT. Translating it yields CASSLEGEAFF.

The V and J genes are TRBV7-3 and TRBJ2-7; D might be TRBD1 (6 bases). CDR3 length equals 17 residues. Deletions cut 2 bases from V and 6 bases from J, with 23 bases between. CDR1 SGHTA and CDR2 FQGTGA come from the germline V gene. The CDR3 region is CASSLVGVPRGSSEQYF. The CDR3 DNA sequence: TGTGCCAGCAGCTTAGTAGGTGTTCCCAGGGGCTCAAGCGAGCAGTACTTC. Combining the CDR3 with reference TRBV7-3 and TRBJ2-7 gives the whole variable domain GAGVSQTPSNKVTEKGKYVELRCDPISGHTALYWYRQSLGQGPEFLIYFQGTGAADDSGLPNDRFFAVRPEGSVSTLKIQRTERGDSAVYLCASSLVGVPRGSSEQYFGPGTRLTVT.

The V gene is TRBV7-3, the J gene TRBJ2-3, with a possible D match to TRBD1 (6 bases). Germline lookup yields CDR1 SGHTA and CDR2 FQGTGA. V dropped 0 bases and J dropped 0 bases, with 19 bases sitting between them. The CDR3 is 19 residues long. DNA for the CDR3: TGTGCCAGCAGCTTAACAGGTCAGGGGACCGAATCTAGCACAGATACGCAGTATTTT. This codes for CASSLTGQGTESSTDTQYF.

Comments on this clone: Germline is not matched at one junction end, which may reflect a read error. This chain joins TRBV5-1 and TRBJ2-7, with D tentatively TRBD1 (6 bases). CDR1 is SGHRS, CDR2 YFSETQ, per germline. The CDR3 is 13 amino acids. The CDR3 is CASNLGAGDEQYF. The CDR3 DNA is TGCGCCAGCAACTTGGGTGCAGGGGACGAGCAGTACTTC. The full variable domain, completed using reference TRBV5-1 and TRBJ2-7, is KAGVTQTPRYLIKTRGQQVTLSCSPISGHRSVSWYQQTPGQGLQFLFEYFSETQRNKGNFPGRFSGRQFSNSRSEMNVSTLELGDSALYLCASNLGAGDEQYFGPGTRLTVT.

This clone has a single count. The rearrangement uses TRBV19 and TRBJ2-5; 9 bases match TRBD1. V shed 3 bases and J 2 bases; nucleotides not matched to a gene: 4. The CDR3 contains 15 residues. Germline CDR1 and CDR2: LNHDA and SQIVND (reference sequence). CDR3 coding DNA: TGTGCCAGTAGTATGGGGACAGGGTATCAAGAGACCCAGTACTTC. This gives the protein CASSMGTGYQETQYF.

The J gene is TRBJ2-5, the V gene TRBV27; 12 positions match TRBD1. Per the germline V gene, CDR1 is MNHEY and CDR2 is SMNVEV (reference sequence). The CDR3 is 15 amino acids. With V trimmed by 11 bases and J by 5 bases, 12 bases remained unmatched. The CDR3 spells CAAGTGGAGFETQYF. The DNA of the CDR3 is TGTGCCGCCGGGACAGGGGGCGCAGGATTTGAGACCCAGTACTTC.

The rearrangement uses TRBV4-3 and TRBJ2-2; D uncertain. Germline V CDR1 and CDR2: LGHNA, YSLEER. Trimming cost V 4 bases and J 6 bases, with 15 bases left between them. This CDR3 has 15 residues. The chain's CDR3 is CASSPDISHAGELFF. The CDR3 DNA sequence: TGCGCCAGCAGCCCAGACATCAGTCACGCCGGGGAGCTGTTTTTT.

This chain joins TRBV6-6 and TRBJ2-2, with 12 bases identical to TRBD1. Trimming removed 4 bases from V and 8 bases from J; junction bases left unmatched: 5. Germline lookup yields CDR1 MNHNY and CDR2 SVGAGI (reference sequence). CDR3 size: 15 residues. This chain's CDR3 is CASSSLGQGAGELFF. CDR3 bases: TGTGCCAGCAGTTCTCTGGGACAGGGGGCGGGGGAGCTGTTTTTT.

Here the CDR3 DNA reads TGTGCCAGCAGCTTGGGACTAGCGGGCCCATACGAGCAGTACTTC. Protein sequence: CASSLGLAGPYEQYF. This chain uses TRBV7-2 with TRBJ2-7; 12 bases match TRBD2. Per the germline V gene, CDR1 is SGHTA and CDR2 is FQGNSA. J was trimmed by 4 bases and V by 3 bases; bases with no gene match: 4. CDR3 length: 15 residues.

V and J are TRBV5-1 and TRBJ2-1; 7 bases align to TRBD2. The CDR3 contains 14 residues. V shed 3 bases, J shed 4 bases, and the junction held 4 bases outside the gene matches. Germline assignment: CDR1 SGHRS and CDR2 YFSETQ. The CDR3 loop is CASSSWGGYNEQFF. CDR3 DNA: TGCGCCAGCAGCTCTTGGGGGGGATACAATGAGCAGTTCTTC.

The V call is TRBV2, the J call TRBJ2-3; the D gene is possibly TRBD1 (6 bases). Looked up from germline, CDR1 is SNHLY and CDR2 is FYNNEI. This CDR3 has 15 residues. V was cut by 6 bases and J by 2 bases, with 15 bases left in between. The DNA of the CDR3 is TGTGCCAGCAGCCCAGGGGTTGGGGACACAGATACGCAGTATTTT. Its protein is CASSPGVGDTDTQYF.

This clone came up once. The chain carries TRBV9 and TRBJ1-1; no clear D gene. Germline loops: CDR1 SGDLS, CDR2 YYNGEE. This CDR3 is 16 amino acids long. Trimming took 0 bases from V and 6 from J, leaving 18 bases between them. The CDR3 sequence is CASSVGGGGGRPEAFF. For the CDR3, the DNA is TGTGCCAGCAGCGTAGGAGGCGGCGGAGGGCGGCCTGAAGCTTTCTTT.

The chain combines TRBV11-2 with TRBJ2-7; 7 bases are shared with TRBD1. The germline gives CDR1 SGHAT, CDR2 FQNNGV. Trimming removed 5 bases from V and 2 bases from J; junction bases left unmatched: 15. This CDR3 region has 17 residues. DNA for the CDR3: TGTGCCAGCAGCAAACCTCCGGACAGGCTGCGGGCCTACGAGCAGTACTTC. Its protein product is CASSKPPDRLRAYEQYF. The full variable domain, with the rest looked up from reference TRBV11-2 and TRBJ2-7, is EAGVAQSPRYKIIEKRQSVAFWCNPISGHATLYWYQQILGQGPKLLIQFQNNGVVDDSQLPKDRFSAERLKGVDSTLKIQPAKLEDSAVYLCASSKPPDRLRAYEQYFGPGTRLTVT.

This clone was counted once. This sequence joins TRBV7-3 and TRBJ2-6, with D possibly being TRBD1 (6 bases). V was clipped by 4 bases and J by 15 bases, with 13 bases between them. Germline lookup yields CDR1 SGHTA and CDR2 FQGTGA. The CDR3 length is 12 residues. The CDR3 bases are TGTGCCAGCAGCTCCGCCCAGGGGACCCTGACTTTC. It yields the protein CASSSAQGTLTF.

On this clone: Other DNA sequences within the sample encode an identical CDR3. The chain uses TRBV9 and TRBJ2-7, with 9 nucleotides matching TRBD1. V was pared by 2 bases and J by 1 base, with 4 bases of the junction left unmatched. Germline CDR1 SGDLS, CDR2 YYNGEE. The CDR3 spans 15 residues. The CDR3 protein is CASSVGTGTSYEQYF. The CDR3 DNA reads TGTGCCAGCAGCGTCGGGACAGGGACATCCTACGAGCAGTACTTC.

V is TRBV7-3 and J is TRBJ1-2, with no clear D. V lost 2 bases and J lost 6, with 10 bases in between. The CDR3 contains 13 residues. Germline CDR1 is SGHTA and CDR2 is FQGTGA. Here the CDR3 DNA reads TGTGCCAGCAGCTTATCAGGCGGGAATGGCTACACCTTC. This sequence encodes CASSLSGGNGYTF.

This chain links TRBV7-8 with TRBJ2-1; TRBD1 matches at 8 bases. Germline V lookup: CDR1 SGHVS, CDR2 FQNEAQ. CDR3 length: 14 amino acids. The junction had 4 bases not matched to a gene; V was cut back by 3 bases and J by 6 bases. DNA for the CDR3: TGTGCCAGCAGCTTGGACAGGGTGGGCAATGAGCAGTTCTTC. Translation gives CASSLDRVGNEQFF. Drawing the rest from reference TRBV7-8 and TRBJ2-1, the complete variable domain is GAGVSQSPRYKVAKRGQDVALRCDPISGHVSLFWYQQALGQGPEFLTYFQNEAQLDKSGLPSDRFFAERPEGSVSTLKIQRTQQEDSAVYLCASSLDRVGNEQFFGPGTRLTVL.

The chain uses TRBV29-1 and TRBJ2-3; the D gene is possibly TRBD2 (6 bases). Trimming took 3 bases from V and 10 from J, leaving 11 bases between them. This CDR3 spans 11 amino acids. The germline CDR1 and CDR2 sequences are SQVTM and ANQGSEA. This chain's CDR3 is CSVEGGEAQYF. The CDR3 DNA follows: TGCAGCGTTGAGGGGGGTGAGGCGCAGTATTTT.

The rearrangement uses TRBV11-2 and TRBJ2-3, with D perhaps matching TRBD2 (7 bases). CDR1 is SGHAT and CDR2 is FQNNGV in the germline V gene. Deletions cut 6 bases from V and 1 base from J, with 17 bases between. The CDR3 runs 16 residues. DNA for the CDR3: TGTGCCAGCAGGCCGTGGGGGGGGCAGGGCACAGATACGCAGTATTTT. This translates into CASRPWGGQGTDTQYF.

V is TRBV7-2 and J is TRBJ2-5; a weak D match, TRBD1 (6 bases). V was shortened by 5 bases and J by 7 bases, with 20 bases between the two germline ends. Germline V gene sequence: CDR1 SGHTA, CDR2 FQGNSA. The CDR3 is 15 amino acids. The CDR3 spells CASSDRGHDGGTQYF. The CDR3 DNA is TGTGCCAGCAGCGATCGGGGACATGATGGGGGGACCCAGTACTTC.

This chain joins TRBV25-1 and TRBJ2-3, with TRBD1 as a possible D gene (5 bases). V lost 1 base, J lost 1 base, and 12 bases lay in between. The germline V gene encodes CDR1 MGHDK and CDR2 SYGVNS. The CDR3 length is 16 residues. The CDR3 loop is CASSEWRTGRTDTQYF. In DNA, the CDR3 is TGTGCCAGCAGTGAATGGAGAACAGGACGCACAGATACGCAGTATTTT.

This sequence joins TRBV7-8 and TRBJ2-7; 7 bases line up with TRBD2. The germline CDR1 and CDR2 sequences are SGHVS and FQNEAQ. V was clipped by 3 bases and J by 0 bases; unmatched bases: 8. The CDR3 contains 16 residues. Here the CDR3 reads CASSLTGGGFSYEQYF. Here the CDR3 DNA reads TGTGCCAGCAGCTTGACGGGCGGGGGATTCTCCTACGAGCAGTACTTC.

This chain links TRBV6-5 with TRBJ2-5; tentative D call: TRBD1 (5 bases). The DNA end favors TRBJ2-7, so the J call may be wrong. The CDR3 runs 15 residues. CDR1 and CDR2 (germline): MNHEY, SVGAGI. The CDR3 coding sequence is TGTGCCAGCAGTTACTCGGTTAAGGGGTCGGGCGAGCAGTACTTC. Translation gives CASSYSVKGSGEQYF.